This T cell receptor beta chain originates from a study of blood T cell repertoires in COVID-19. There are 14 residues in the CDR3. Germline values: CDR1 MNHEY, CDR2 SMNVEV (reference sequence). Trimming removed 8 bases at V and 0 bases at J, with 13 bases between. Clones were read by immunoSEQ multiplex PCR, and TCRdb kept only the in-frame ones, dropping some. The repertoire holds fewer than 90,000 clones, roughly four fifths seen once, with around 10% in the top ten. V and J are TRBV27 and TRBJ1-1; maybe TRBD1 (6 bases). The sample was peripheral blood. This TCR was recovered from a man aged 50 to 60 with acute or convalescent COVID-19. CDR3 DNA sequence: TGTGCCAGCGGCCAGGGGACCTTGAACACTGAAGCTTTCTTT. Translation: CASGQGTLNTEAFF.